Included here is one T cell receptor beta chain sequence, with context. The sample comes from a study of CD8 T cells in Susac syndrome. Random-hexamer reverse transcription was applied to roughly 0.5 to 1 ug RNA. TCRdb passed the immunoSEQ multiplex PCR reads through MiXCR, listing each CDR3 protein once. The data hold approximately 100,000 distinct CDR3 sequences, with roughly 90% observed a single time. The sequenced material came from CD8+ T cells from PBMCs. The source of this sequence is a human donor in good health.

The CDR3 DNA is TGTGCCAGCAGTGAGACCGGGGGAATGCCCCAGCATTTT. Translating it yields CASSETGGMPQHF. The chain has TRBV6-4 and TRBJ1-5, with a tentative D call TRBD1 (5 bases). The germline V gene encodes CDR1 MRHNA and CDR2 SNTAGT. This CDR3 has 13 residues. Deletions cut 3 bases from V and 9 bases from J, with 12 bases between.